This T cell receptor (beta chain) was identified during a study of blood T cell repertoires in COVID-19. Resolution of symptoms, clearance, or two negative PCRs was present in recovered Cohort 3 donors. The repertoire was sequenced with immunoSEQ multiplex PCR; TCRdb's copy has only in-frame clones and lacks some. Of about 310,000 clones in the sample, over 85% are singletons; the top ten hold about 8.4%. Trimming removed 0 bases at V and 3 bases at J, with 26 bases between. This CDR3 is 19 amino acids long. CDR1 and CDR2 (germline): GTSNPN, SVGIG (reference sequence). The sample was PBMCs or T cells enriched from blood (not recorded which). This rearrangement joins TRBV30 to TRBJ1-1; D not certain. The clonotype comes from a woman in her thirties who had recovered from COVID-19. The CDR3 reads CAWSVLRTIGGRLDTEAFF. The DNA of the CDR3 is TGTGCCTGGAGTGTACTCAGAACTATTGGTGGGAGACTGGACACTGAAGCTTTCTTT.